These 11 T cell receptor beta chains originate from one sample sequenced in a study of blood T cell repertoires in COVID-19. The table came from immunoSEQ multiplex PCR; TCRdb's copy has only in-frame clones and leaves some out. The sample holds about 140,000 clones, 85% to 90% seen once. The sample comprised peripheral blood. The receptor source for this set is a man between 50 and 59 years old who had recovered from COVID-19.

V usage is TRBV5-5 and J usage is TRBJ2-7, with a tentative D call TRBD2 (5 bases). The CDR3 extends over 15 amino acids. Germline lookup yields CDR1 SGHKS and CDR2 YYEKEE (reference sequence). V was clipped by 0 bases and J by 6 bases, with 16 bases between them. DNA of the CDR3: TGTGCCAGCAGCTTGGGCCGGGGTGGGTGGTTCGAGCAGTACTTC. Its translation: CASSLGRGGWFEQYF. The entire variable domain, with the rest obtained from reference TRBV5-5 and TRBJ2-7, is as follows: DAGVTQSPTHLIKTRGQQVTLRCSPISGHKSVSWYQQVLGQGPQFIFQYYEKEERGRGNFPDRFSARQFPNYSSELNVNALLLGDSALYLCASSLGRGGWFEQYFGPGTRLTVT.

The rearrangement joins TRBV11-3 to TRBJ2-3, with 7 bases lining up with TRBD2. CDR1 is SGHNT and CDR2 is YENEEA in the germline V gene. This CDR3 has 15 residues. The V gene end was trimmed by 2 bases and the J gene end by 0 bases; junction bases not matched to a gene: 2. In nucleotides, the CDR3 is TGTGCCAGCAGCTTAATCGGGGGGAGCACAGATACGCAGTATTTT. Translation gives CASSLIGGSTDTQYF.

This sequence joins TRBV10-3 and TRBJ1-5; TRBD1 matches at 7 bases. V lost 6 bases and J lost 0; bases outside the gene matches: 8. This CDR3 contains 16 residues. Germline CDR1 and CDR2: ENHRY and SYGVKD. CDR3 nucleotides: TGTGCCATCAGGGCAGGGGGACCCAATAGCAATCAGCCCCAGCATTTT. It translates to CAIRAGGPNSNQPQHF.

This sequence joins TRBV7-9 and TRBJ2-7; tentative D call: TRBD1 (5 bases). The V end lost 2 bases, the J end lost 2 bases, and 13 bases lay between the germline ends. Germline V gene data show CDR1 as SEHNR and CDR2 as FQNEAQ (reference sequence). The CDR3 runs 15 residues. Here the CDR3 reads CASSLLGGAPYEQYF. CDR3 DNA: TGTGCCAGCAGCTTACTCGGTGGGGCCCCCTACGAGCAGTACTTC. Looking up the rest from reference TRBV7-9 and TRBJ2-7 gives the full variable domain: DTGVSQNPRHKITKRGQNVTFRCDPISEHNRLYWYRQTLGQGPEFLTYFQNEAQLEKSRLLSDRFSAERPKGSFSTLEIQRTEQGDSAMYLCASSLLGGAPYEQYFGPGTRLTVT.

This clone turned up a few times. The CDR3 spells CASSFGVDQPQHF. Here the CDR3 DNA reads TGTGCCAGCAGCTTCGGGGTCGACCAGCCCCAGCATTTT. The chain joins TRBV11-3 to TRBJ1-5; D is unresolved. Looked up from germline, CDR1 is SGHNT and CDR2 is YENEEA. This CDR3 is built from 13 residues. Trimming removed 3 bases at V and 7 bases at J, with 10 bases between.

This clone is a singleton in its sample. Other DNA sequences in this sample translate to the same CDR3. The genes are TRBV6-5 and TRBJ1-3; a possible D gene is TRBD1 (5 bases). The CDR3 contains 15 residues. Deletions cut 0 bases from V and 0 bases from J, with 6 bases between. The germline CDR1 and CDR2 sequences are MNHEY and SVGAGI. This chain's CDR3 is CASSYSGGSGNTIYF. The CDR3 bases are TGTGCCAGCAGTTACTCGGGGGGCTCTGGAAACACCATATATTTT.

The rearrangement joins TRBV15 to TRBJ2-4, with 8 bases matching TRBD1. V lost 0 bases, J lost 1 base, and 2 bases stayed unmatched. The CDR3 spans 16 residues. Germline assignment: CDR1 LNHNV and CDR2 YYDKDF (reference sequence). CDR3 nucleotides: TGTGCCACCAGCAGAGAGGGGACAGGTGCCAAAAACATTCAGTACTTC. Translation: CATSREGTGAKNIQYF.

The chain recombines TRBV5-4 with TRBJ2-3; 9 bases fit TRBD2. Germline values: CDR1 SGHNT, CDR2 YYREEE (reference sequence). With V trimmed by 3 bases and J by 6 bases, 8 bases remained unmatched. This CDR3 has 15 amino acids. Here the CDR3 DNA reads TGTGCCAGCAGCTCTGGCGGGGGGGCACGGGATACGCAGTATTTT. This codes for CASSSGGGARDTQYF.

This chain links TRBV7-8 with TRBJ2-5; D is possibly TRBD1 (6 bases). The CDR3 has 14 amino acids. Germline lookup yields CDR1 SGHVS and CDR2 FQNEAQ. Trimming cost V 5 bases and J 0 bases, with 10 bases left between them. The CDR3 DNA reads TGTGCCAGCAGCCACCAGGGGCACCAAGAGACCCAGTACTTC. This encodes CASSHQGHQETQYF. The whole variable domain, remainder taken from reference TRBV7-8 and TRBJ2-5, is GAGVSQSPRYKVAKRGQDVALRCDPISGHVSLFWYQQALGQGPEFLTYFQNEAQLDKSGLPSDRFFAERPEGSVSTLKIQRTQQEDSAVYLCASSHQGHQETQYFGPGTRLLVL.

V gene TRBV30 combines with J gene TRBJ1-4, with 8 positions matching TRBD1. The trim removed 4 bases at V and 8 bases at J, leaving 6 bases unmatched. Per the germline V gene, CDR1 is GTSNPN and CDR2 is SVGIG (reference sequence). This CDR3 comprises 13 residues. The CDR3 loop reads CAWNPRGLEKLFF. CDR3 sequence (DNA): TGTGCCTGGAATCCCAGGGGGCTAGAAAAACTGTTTTTT.

V gene TRBV19 combines with J gene TRBJ1-1; weak D call: TRBD1 (6 bases). V gave up 2 bases and J gave up 4 bases, with 17 bases separating them. The CDR3 consists of 16 residues. Germline CDR1 is LNHDA and CDR2 is SQIVND (reference sequence). CDR3 protein: CASSIQATGGGTEAFF. CDR3 sequence (DNA): TGTGCCAGTAGTATACAAGCGACAGGTGGGGGCACTGAAGCTTTCTTT.